This is a list of T cell receptor beta chains from one sample in a study of cytomegalovirus exposure and HLA in healthy donors. TCRdb's table, derived via immunoSEQ multiplex PCR, lists solely in-frame clones and lacks some. This table has around 150,000 clones, approximately 79% appearing once. Source material: PBMCs. These receptors all stem from a human donor in good health. Each CDR3 is given with its conserved first and last residue. Each record gives: J gene, D gene, clone size, V gene, CDR3 protein, CDR3 DNA. A D gene is named only where the DNA matches it firmly. Clone size is stated in some rows and not others, as once, few, many or a class when expanded.

>TRBJ1-1|.|.|TRBV5-1
CASSSTGNTEAFF
TGCGCCAGCAGCAGCACCGGGAACACTGAAGCTTTCTTT
>TRBJ2-1|TRBD2|.|TRBV7-9
CASSRGLAGGPFREQFF
TGTGCCAGCAGCCGAGGACTAGCGGGGGGCCCGTTTCGTGAGCAGTTCTTC
>TRBJ2-3|TRBD2|.|TRBV4-1
CASSQLMTSGEDTQYF
TGCGCCAGCAGCCAATTAATGACTAGCGGGGAAGATACGCAGTATTTT
>TRBJ2-1|TRBD2|.|TRBV6-5
CASRGLASYNEQFF
TGTGCCAGCCGGGGACTAGCGTCCTACAATGAGCAGTTCTTC
>TRBJ2-7|.|.|TRBV4-1
CASSPPQGSSYEQYF
TGCGCCAGCAGCCCCCCTCAGGGGAGCTCCTACGAGCAGTACTTC
>TRBJ1-2|.|.|TRBV6-5
CASSSGGSNYGYTF
TGTGCCAGCAGTTCGGGGGGGTCTAACTATGGCTACACCTTC
>TRBJ1-5|.|.|TRBV21-1
CASSGRQGAPGQPQHF
TGTGCCAGCAGCGGACGACAGGGGGCGCCCGGTCAGCCCCAGCATTTT
>TRBJ1-3|.|.|TRBV6-1
CASSEGAPGFTIYF
TGTGCCAGCAGTGAAGGCGCCCCCGGGTTCACCATATATTTT
>TRBJ2-2|TRBD1|few|TRBV7-9
CASSLATGAPGELFF
TGTGCCAGCAGCTTAGCTACAGGGGCTCCCGGGGAGCTGTTTTTT
>TRBJ2-7|TRBD1|once|TRBV14
CASSQDRGIYEQYF
TGTGCCAGCAGCCAGGACAGGGGAATCTACGAGCAGTACTTC
>TRBJ1-1|TRBD1|.|TRBV9
CASSAFGQGGAFF
TGTGCCAGCAGCGCTTTCGGACAGGGTGGGGCTTTCTTT
>TRBJ2-1|.|.|TRBV15
CATSRDWSDEQFF
TGTGCCACCAGCAGAGATTGGAGCGATGAGCAGTTCTTC
>TRBJ1-1|.|.|TRBV18
CASSPLWGEMNTEAFF
TGTGCCAGCTCACCACTCTGGGGGGAGATGAACACTGAAGCTTTCTTT
>TRBJ2-5|.|once|TRBV2
CAGSEDRETQYF
TGTGCCGGCAGTGAGGACAGAGAGACCCAGTACTTC
>TRBJ1-1|.|.|TRBV20-1
CSVGRISEAFF
TGCAGTGTGGGCAGAATATCTGAAGCTTTCTTT
>TRBJ1-2|.|.|TRBV7-2
CASSFITDVNYGYTF
TGTGCCAGCAGCTTTATAACAGACGTTAACTATGGCTACACCTTC
>TRBJ1-1|.|.|TRBV2
CASTKQENIEAFF
TGTGCCAGCACAAAACAGGAAAATATTGAAGCTTTCTTT
>TRBJ2-5|.|.|TRBV7-9
CASSLAVLPETQYF
TGTGCCAGCAGCTTAGCAGTACTGCCGGAGACCCAGTACTTC
>TRBJ2-1|.|.|TRBV27
CASSSGRYNEQFF
TGTGCCAGCAGTTCGGGGAGATACAATGAGCAGTTCTTC
>TRBJ2-1|.|.|TRBV5-8
CASSLASNTYNEQFF
TGTGCCAGCAGCTTGGCGAGCAATACCTACAATGAGCAGTTCTTC
>TRBJ2-3|TRBD2|.|TRBV5-1
CASSAGLAQDTQYF
TGCGCCAGCAGCGCAGGACTAGCCCAAGATACGCAGTATTTT
>TRBJ2-4|TRBD1|.|TRBV4-3
CASSQGDRGSPKNIQYF
TGCGCCAGCAGCCAGGGTGACAGGGGGTCTCCCAAAAACATTCAGTACTTC
>TRBJ1-6|TRBD1|few|TRBV5-4
CASSFTGDGNSPLHF
TGTGCCAGCAGCTTTACAGGGGACGGGAATTCACCCCTCCACTTT
>TRBJ2-1|TRBD2|few|TRBV5-6
CASSLAVAGGPVYNEQFF
TGTGCCAGCAGCTTGGCGGTAGCGGGGGGGCCGGTATACAATGAGCAGTTCTTC
>TRBJ2-7|.|few|TRBV5-6
CASSPGTIYEQYF
TGTGCCAGCAGCCCTGGTACAATCTACGAGCAGTACTTC
>TRBJ1-1|.|.|TRBV19
CASRQGRGTEAFF
TGTGCCAGTAGACAGGGAAGGGGCACTGAAGCTTTCTTT
>TRBJ1-5|TRBD1|.|TRBV19
CASSARQGSLSNQPQHF
TGTGCCAGTAGTGCGCGACAGGGGTCCCTTAGCAATCAGCCCCAGCATTTT
>TRBJ2-7|TRBD1|.|TRBV4-3
CASSEMAGTGRGEQYF
TGCGCCAGCAGCGAAATGGCCGGGACAGGGAGGGGCGAGCAGTACTTC
>TRBJ1-5|TRBD1|.|TRBV7-9
CASSPQGQVHQPQHF
TGTGCCAGCAGCCCTCAGGGACAGGTGCATCAGCCCCAGCATTTT
>TRBJ2-1|TRBD2|once|TRBV28
CASRSGTSFNEQFF
TGTGCCAGCAGGTCCGGGACTAGCTTCAATGAGCAGTTCTTC
>TRBJ1-1|.|.|TRBV12-5
CASGFVGMSTEAFF
TGTGCTAGTGGTTTTGTTGGTATGAGTACTGAAGCTTTCTTT
>TRBJ2-7|.|.|TRBV27
CASKWPGEQYF
TGTGCCAGCAAGTGGCCGGGTGAGCAGTACTTC
>TRBJ2-7|.|.|TRBV4-3
CASSREHHREYEQYF
TGCGCCAGCAGCCGGGAGCACCACAGGGAGTACGAGCAGTACTTC
>TRBJ1-5|.|few|TRBV7-2
CASSLSGIQPQHF
TGTGCCAGCAGCTTATCAGGAATCCAGCCCCAGCATTTT
>TRBJ1-1|TRBD1|.|TRBV6-5
CASSLKWTGGEAFF
TGTGCCAGCAGTCTAAAGTGGACAGGGGGTGAAGCTTTCTTT
>TRBJ1-2|.|.|TRBV19
CVTSKSGSLANYGYTF
TGTGTCACCAGTAAGTCGGGATCGTTAGCGAACTATGGCTACACCTTC
>TRBJ1-1|TRBD1|.|TRBV5-4
CASSLADRGEAFF
TGTGCCAGCAGCTTGGCGGACAGGGGGGAAGCTTTCTTT
>TRBJ1-4|.|.|TRBV18
CASSPNRAGANEKLFF
TGTGCCAGCTCACCAAACAGGGCGGGGGCTAATGAAAAACTGTTTTTT
>TRBJ2-7|TRBD1|once|TRBV7-9
CASRPGTGALYEQYF
TGTGCCAGCAGGCCCGGGACAGGGGCTCTCTACGAGCAGTACTTC
>TRBJ1-6|.|.|TRBV4-1
CASSQDDRDSPLHF
TGCGCCAGCAGCCAAGATGACAGAGATTCACCCCTCCACTTT
>TRBJ2-7|TRBD1|.|TRBV27
CASSLAQGAVEQYF
TGTGCCAGCAGTTTAGCGCAGGGGGCGGTCGAGCAGTACTTC
>TRBJ2-6|TRBD1|.|TRBV10-2
CASSGLQGATGANVLTF
TGCGCCAGCAGCGGGTTACAGGGGGCGACTGGGGCCAACGTCCTGACTTTC
>TRBJ1-2|.|few|TRBV6-1
CASSEAGDYGYTF
TGTGCCAGCAGTGAAGCAGGGGACTATGGCTACACCTTC
>TRBJ2-7|TRBD1|.|TRBV5-1
CASSSGTGSFEQYF
TGCGCCAGCAGCTCCGGGACAGGTTCTTTCGAGCAGTACTTC
>TRBJ2-3|TRBD2|.|TRBV28
CASRRRGASTDTQYF
TGTGCCAGCAGGAGGCGGGGGGCTAGCACAGATACGCAGTATTTT
>TRBJ2-5|.|.|TRBV7-6
CASSPSWGVQETQYF
TGTGCCAGCAGCCCCAGTTGGGGGGTCCAAGAGACCCAGTACTTC
>TRBJ1-6|.|.|TRBV5-1
CASSLEQVGSPLHF
TGCGCCAGCAGCTTGGAACAGGTCGGTTCACCCCTCCACTTT
>TRBJ2-1|TRBD2|.|TRBV6-1
CASSVSGGDEQFF
TGTGCCAGCAGTGTTAGTGGGGGGGATGAGCAGTTCTTC
>TRBJ1-1|TRBD1|.|TRBV6-6
CASSSGQARFSEAFF
TGTGCCAGCAGTTCGGGACAGGCTCGGTTTTCTGAAGCTTTCTTT
>TRBJ2-1|.|.|TRBV9
CASCRDTKNNEQFF
TGTGCCAGCTGCCGGGACACCAAAAACAATGAGCAGTTCTTC
>TRBJ2-7|TRBD2|.|TRBV4-1
CASSSPTGGLREQYF
TGCGCCAGCAGCTCCCCCACGGGGGGTCTCCGCGAGCAGTACTTC
>TRBJ2-7|.|.|TRBV4-3
CASSQGIGISYEQYF
TGCGCCAGCAGCCAAGGGATCGGGATTAGCTACGAGCAGTACTTC
>TRBJ2-5|TRBD2|.|TRBV13
CASSSPRAGVETQYF
TGTGCCAGCAGCTCCCCGAGGGCGGGGGTAGAGACCCAGTACTTC
>TRBJ2-2|.|.|TRBV5-6
CASSLDPGVVAGELFF
TGTGCCAGCAGCTTGGACCCAGGGGTTGTAGCCGGGGAGCTGTTTTTT
>TRBJ2-1|TRBD1|once|TRBV7-9
CASSLDLGQYNEQFF
TGTGCCAGCAGCTTAGATTTGGGACAGTACAATGAGCAGTTCTTC
>TRBJ1-3|.|few|TRBV6-5
CASSLDNSGNTIYF
TGTGCCAGCAGTCTCGACAACTCTGGAAACACCATATATTTT
>TRBJ2-1|TRBD2|.|TRBV7-9
CASSRAGGHRDEQFF
TGTGCCAGCAGCCGAGCGGGGGGGCACCGCGATGAGCAGTTCTTC
>TRBJ1-5|.|.|TRBV7-8
CASSLSGVGGEISQPQHF
TGTGCCAGCAGCTTATCCGGGGTGGGAGGGGAAATAAGTCAGCCCCAGCATTTT
>TRBJ2-2|.|.|TRBV9
CASSPSDRETGELFF
TGTGCCAGCAGCCCCTCGGACAGAGAGACCGGGGAGCTGTTTTTT